This entry lists 17 T cell receptor beta chains sequenced from one sample in a study of T cell repertoires in cytomegalovirus infection. TCRdb reprocessed the reads via MiXCR and lists one record per CDR3 protein. The top ten clones hold roughly 9% of a sample with about 400,000 distinct CDR3 sequences, about a sixth of them seen once. What was sequenced was PBMCs. All receptors come from a human donor in good health (CMV status not recorded). Some clones in this sample may be carry-over from other donors' samples.

V and J are TRBV7-2 and TRBJ2-5; D might be TRBD2 (5 bases). The CDR3 is made up of 15 amino acids. The ends were cut back, 5 bases at V and 5 bases at J, with 18 bases in the middle. The V gene's germline CDR1 is SGHTA and CDR2 FQGNSA. CDR3 in amino acids: CASSPRPLRGETQYF. The CDR3 DNA sequence: TGTGCCAGCAGCCCCCGACCTCTGCGAGGGGAGACCCAGTACTTC. Looking up the rest from reference TRBV7-2 and TRBJ2-5 gives the full variable domain: GAGVSQSPSNKVTEKGKDVELRCDPISGHTALYWYRQSLGQGLEFLIYFQGNSAPDKSGLPSDRFSAERTGGSVSTLTIQRTQQEDSAVYLCASSPRPLRGETQYFGPGTRLLVL.

This clonotype was detected only a few times. This chain joins TRBV12-3 or TRBV12-4 and TRBJ2-7; D call uncertain. The CDR3 spans 12 residues. Deletions cut 0 bases from V and 9 bases from J, with 9 bases between. This chain's CDR3 is CASSLAGSGQYF. The CDR3 bases are TGTGCCAGCAGTTTAGCGGGGTCGGGGCAGTACTTC.

This clonotype showed up many times. The chain employs TRBV11-2 and TRBJ1-2; a possible D gene is TRBD1 (6 bases). Germline CDR1 and CDR2: SGHAT and FQNNGV. V was cut by 6 bases and J by 3 bases, with 26 bases left in between. CDR3 size: 18 residues. The CDR3 reads CASRGLNRVATGDYGYTF. The CDR3 coding sequence is TGTGCCAGCAGGGGGCTCAACAGGGTGGCAACTGGGGACTATGGCTACACCTTC.

In this sample, this clonotype turned up many times. In DNA form, the CDR3 reads TGTGCCAGCAGTTATTTATTGCGGGGGTGGGGAGATACGCAGTATTTT. As protein: CASSYLLRGWGDTQYF. The V call is TRBV12-3 or TRBV12-4, the J call TRBJ2-3; TRBD2 matches 7 bases. J lost 5 bases, V lost 4 bases, and 12 bases had no gene match. This CDR3 comprises 16 residues.

This clonotype has at least ten counts. The chain has TRBV6-2 or TRBV6-3 and TRBJ1-2; TRBD1 is a possible D gene (6 bases). This CDR3 comprises 15 residues. The germline V and J ends were trimmed by 6 bases and 1 base, with 15 bases remaining between them. Germline CDR1 and CDR2: MNHEY and SVGEGT. This CDR3 is CASRSSDSINYGYTF. The DNA for the CDR3 is TGTGCCAGCAGATCCTCGGACAGCATTAACTATGGCTACACCTTC.

Turning to this clonotype: A much larger clone lies one base from this, so it may be a read error. V and J are TRBV7-2 and TRBJ1-5; the D gene is possibly TRBD1 (5 bases). This CDR3 is built from 16 residues. CDR1 is SGHTA, CDR2 FQGNSA, per germline. CDR3 protein: CAGSLVGTDGNQPQHF. For the CDR3, the DNA is TGTGCCGGCAGCTTAGTGGGGACGGATGGCAATCAGCCCCAGCATTTT. The variable domain in full, with the rest retrieved from reference TRBV7-2 and TRBJ1-5, is GAGVSQSPSNKVTEKGKDVELRCDPISGHTALYWYRQSLGQGLEFLIYFQGNSAPDKSGLPSDRFSAERTGGSVSTLTIQRTQQEDSAVYLCAGSLVGTDGNQPQHFGDGTRLSIL.

This clonotype has just a few counts. The chain carries TRBV6-5 and TRBJ1-2; D is uncertain. Germline-derived CDR1 and CDR2 are MNHEY and SVGAGI. V was pared by 0 bases and J by 2 bases, with 10 bases between. There are 15 residues in the CDR3. The CDR3 sequence: CASSYSPDANYGYTF. DNA of the CDR3: TGTGCCAGCAGTTACTCTCCCGATGCCAACTATGGCTACACCTTC.

Note on this clonotype: The junction departs from the called germline gene at one end, perhaps through a read error. The CDR3 DNA reads TGCGCCCGCAGCCAGAGCCGGCGGGCTGTCCAAGAGACCCAGTACTTC. Amino acids: CARSQSRRAVQETQYF. The V and J genes are TRBV4-1 and TRBJ2-5; weak D call: TRBD2 (5 bases). There are 16 residues in the CDR3. From germline, CDR1 is MGHRA and CDR2 YSYEKL.

This clonotype appeared many times. The genes are TRBV11-2 and TRBJ2-3; 10 nucleotides match TRBD2. V lost 1 base and J lost 5; bases outside the gene matches: 6. Germline CDR1 reads SGHAT; CDR2 reads FQNNGV. The CDR3 consists of 16 residues. The CDR3: CASSLGSSGGVDTQYF. In DNA form, the CDR3 reads TGTGCCAGCAGCTTAGGGTCTAGCGGGGGAGTAGATACGCAGTATTTT.

This clonotype was counted many times. This sequence joins TRBV7-2 and TRBJ1-4; a possible D gene is TRBD1 (6 bases). Between the trimmed V and J ends, which lost 0 bases and 5 bases, there was a span of 10 bases. CDR1 and CDR2 (germline): SGHTA, FQGNSA. The CDR3 is 15 residues long. The CDR3 loop is CASSLADRQNEKLFF. The CDR3 coding sequence is TGTGCCAGCAGCTTAGCGGACAGACAGAATGAAAAACTGTTTTTT.

The chain has TRBV2 and TRBJ2-5, with TRBD2 matching over 8 bases. With 7 bases clipped from V and 5 bases from J, the junction kept 3 bases outside the gene matches. CDR1 and CDR2 from the germline V gene are SNHLY and FYNNEI. The CDR3 totals 12 residues. The chain's CDR3 is CASTGGGETQYF. The CDR3 nucleotides read TGTGCCAGCACGGGCGGGGGGGAGACCCAGTACTTC.

The chain carries TRBV12-3 or TRBV12-4 and TRBJ2-7; 11 bases fit TRBD1. V was pared by 6 bases and J by 1 base, with 5 bases of the junction left unmatched. The CDR3 runs to 15 residues. The CDR3 nucleotides are TGTGCCAGCAGGTTGGGGACAGGGGGTTCCTACGAGCAGTACTTC. It is translated as CASRLGTGGSYEQYF.

This clonotype has ten or more counts. V gene TRBV7-2 combines with J gene TRBJ1-3; maybe TRBD1 (5 bases). The germline V gene encodes CDR1 SGHTA and CDR2 FQGNSA. V was pared by 5 bases and J by 4 bases, with 15 bases between. This CDR3 has 15 amino acids. Written as DNA, the CDR3 is TGTGCCAGCAGCCCCCTGGGGGGGACCGGAAACACCATATATTTT. Encoded protein: CASSPLGGTGNTIYF.

This clonotype was found many times. The chain uses TRBV6-2 or TRBV6-3 and TRBJ2-1; no clear D. The CDR3 loop spans 15 amino acids. With 6 bases removed from V and 7 bases from J, the gap between germline ends came to 19 bases. Germline V gene sequence: CDR1 MNHEY, CDR2 SVGEGT. CDR3 sequence reads: CASSPPGHRKNEQFF. CDR3 nucleotide sequence: TGTGCCAGCAGCCCCCCCGGGCATAGAAAGAATGAGCAGTTCTTC.

This clonotype has a handful of counts. The gene calls are TRBV7-8 and TRBJ2-1; 8 bases line up with TRBD1. Unmatched junction bases numbered 5, after V lost 1 base and J lost 6 bases. Germline V lookup: CDR1 SGHVS, CDR2 FQNEAQ. This CDR3 is built from 15 residues. In DNA, the CDR3 is TGTGCCAGCAGCTTAGGGCAGGGGGCTTTCAATGAGCAGTTCTTC. It yields the protein CASSLGQGAFNEQFF.

This chain links TRBV7-2 with TRBJ2-7, with D perhaps TRBD2 (7 bases). Germline V gene lookup returns CDR1 SGHTA and CDR2 FQGNSA. V dropped 0 bases and J dropped 3 bases, with 18 bases sitting between them. The CDR3 is 17 residues long. Here the CDR3 DNA reads TGTGCCAGCAGCTTAGCGTCGGGGGGCCTCAGTATCTACGAGCAGTACTTC. The encoded protein is CASSLASGGLSIYEQYF.

This clonotype was recorded many times. The rearrangement uses TRBV6-1 and TRBJ2-3; the match to TRBD2 covers 10 bases. The germline V gene encodes CDR1 MNHNS and CDR2 SASEGT. Trimming cost V 0 bases and J 4 bases; bases outside gene matches: 1. This CDR3 is built from 15 residues. The CDR3 loop reads CASSEASGGPDTQYF. CDR3 in DNA: TGTGCCAGCAGTGAAGCTAGCGGGGGGCCAGATACGCAGTATTTT.